This T cell receptor beta chain was identified in a study of molecular identifiers for immune sequencing clone quantification. Study at large: Five portions were made in replicates from RNA of approximately 22,000 or 94,000 naive CD8 cells, and four underwent sequencing.

Libraries of bulk TCR were made by previously described methods (with listed TCR primers). TCRdb re-analysed the PCR reads in MiXCR, keeping a single row per CDR3 protein. The profile covers about 640,000 distinct CDR3 sequences, with about 20% appearing a single time and approximately 0.9% taken by the ten largest. Study results and limitations: Beyond 20 RNA copies, clones held over 99% of effector molecules, compared with under 1% in naive cells.

This clonotype was detected ten times or more. Its antigen is not known. The junction does not match germline at one end; this may be a read error. Sample: naive CD8+ T cells from blood, with Jurkat cell RNA spiked in. This sample's subset: FACS-sorted CD8+CD4-CCR7+CD45RA+ naive T cells. The receptor comes from a human donor in good health. Some libraries in this study had Jurkat cell RNA spiked in.

CDR3 bases: TGCAGCGTAGAAGACAGTACCTATGGCTACACCTTC. This gives the protein CSVEDSTYGYTF. The V call is TRBV29-1, the J call TRBJ1-2; tentative D call: TRBD1 (5 bases). The CDR3 length is 12 residues. Germline-derived CDR1 and CDR2 are SQVTM and ANQGSEA.